Listed below are T cell receptor beta chains from one sample, sequenced in a study of blood T cell repertoires in COVID-19. Sequencing was performed with immunoSEQ multiplex PCR; in TCRdb, only in-frame clones are kept and a portion is missing. The sample consists of 200,000 to 300,000 clones, 65% to 90% of them appearing once. The sample consisted of peripheral blood. All receptors come from a man aged 25-40 years with active or convalescent COVID-19. Each CDR3 is given with its conserved first and last residue. The D gene is left open where the match is weak. Size is stated for part of the rows, as once, few or many counts, or as a class when the clone is expanded.

>NA|TRBV2|TRBJ1-5|NA
TGTGCCAGCAGGGGGGGGGAAAGCAATCAGCCCCAGCATTTT
CASRGGESNQPQHF
>NA|TRBV24-1|TRBJ2-2|TRBD2
TGTGCCACCAGTGGCGGGGGCACCGGGGAGCTGTTTTTT
CATSGGGTGELFF
>NA|TRBV4-3|TRBJ1-6|TRBD1
TGCGCCAGCAGCCCAGGACAGGGGAGTGGCTCACCCCTCCACTTT
CASSPGQGSGSPLHF
>NA|TRBV28|TRBJ2-7|TRBD2
TGTGCCAGCAGACCGGGACTAGCGGGGGCGCCGATCTTC
CASRPGLAGAPIF
>NA|TRBV6-1|TRBJ2-5|NA
TGTGCCAGCAGTGAAGTTTCCGGGGGGACCCAGTACTTC
CASSEVSGGTQYF
>NA|TRBV21-1|TRBJ2-7|NA
TGTGCCAGCAGCAAAAAAGGCCAGGGGCGAGGGGAGCAGTACTTC
CASSKKGQGRGEQYF
>NA|TRBV14|TRBJ2-1|NA
TGTGCCAGCAGCCAAGATTCAGCGCACCCTAATGAGCAGTTCTTC
CASSQDSAHPNEQFF
>NA|TRBV6-1|TRBJ2-7|TRBD2
TGTGCCAGCCGCGAAGGGGCACTAGCGGCTTTCGACGAGCAGTACTTC
CASREGALAAFDEQYF
>NA|TRBV29-1|TRBJ1-1|NA
TGCAGCGTTGCTCAGGACAGACCAAACACTGAAGCTTTCTTT
CSVAQDRPNTEAFF
>NA|TRBV6-5|TRBJ1-1|TRBD1
TGTGCCGGACAAGGACAGGGGGCCACTGAAGCTTTCTTT
CAGQGQGATEAFF
>NA|TRBV6-5|TRBJ2-1|TRBD2
TGTGCCAGCAGTTACGGGGGGGATGAGCAGTTCTTC
CASSYGGDEQFF
>once|TRBV3-1/TRBV3-2|TRBJ2-5|TRBD2
TGTGCCAGCAGCCGAGTAGCGGGGGCCTTGAACTTC
CASSRVAGALNF
>NA|TRBV9|TRBJ2-7|NA
TGTGCCAGCAGCTTCGGGCCCCGGGACAAGTCCTACGAGCAGTACTTC
CASSFGPRDKSYEQYF
>NA|TRBV27|TRBJ1-6|NA
TGTGCCAGCAGTTTAAACTGGCGGCAGGGTGATTCACCCCTCCACTTT
CASSLNWRQGDSPLHF
>NA|TRBV6-5|TRBJ1-6|NA
TGTGCCAGCAGGCCATACTCTTCCTATAATTCACCCCTCCACTTT
CASRPYSSYNSPLHF
>NA|TRBV29-1|TRBJ1-1|TRBD1
TGCAGCGTTGAGGTGCGACAGGGGTTCACTGAAGCTTTCTTT
CSVEVRQGFTEAFF
>NA|TRBV6-1|TRBJ1-5|NA
TGTGCCAGCAGTGAAGGGTCCGCGTCTGGGCCCCAGCATTTT
CASSEGSASGPQHF
>once|TRBV4-2|TRBJ1-2|NA
TGTGCCAGCAGCCAAGAAGGCGGGGGTTTGGGCTATGGCTACACCTTC
CASSQEGGGLGYGYTF
>NA|TRBV6-1|TRBJ1-1|NA
TGTGCCAGCAGTGACGACGGGTGGAACACTGAAGCTTTCTTT
CASSDDGWNTEAFF
>NA|TRBV16|TRBJ1-2|TRBD1
TGTGCCAGCAGCCAATGGGCCGGGACAGGGGCGCGGAGGGGCTATGGCTACACCTTC
CASSQWAGTGARRGYGYTF